This T cell receptor (beta chain) is from a study of patients and donors after allogeneic stem cell transplantation. One entry per CDR3 protein results from TCRdb running MiXCR on the RT-PCR reads. The sample has approximately 220,000 distinct CDR3 sequences, around two fifths seen once. V lost 1 base to trimming and J lost 2 bases, with 6 bases between them. Germline assignment: CDR1 SNHLY and CDR2 FYNNEI. The CDR3 runs 13 residues. This chain links TRBV2 with TRBJ2-7, with D unresolved. The sample comprised blood, either unsorted or a sorted T cell fraction (not recorded which). This TCR was recovered from a human donor who was either an allogeneic HSCT recipient or a stem cell or donor lymphocyte infusion donor (not recorded which). It is not recorded whose cells these are; they may come from a transplant donor. The CDR3 nucleotides read TGTGCCAGCAGTGAAGTATTTACCTACGAGCAGTACTTC. It yields the protein CASSEVFTYEQYF.